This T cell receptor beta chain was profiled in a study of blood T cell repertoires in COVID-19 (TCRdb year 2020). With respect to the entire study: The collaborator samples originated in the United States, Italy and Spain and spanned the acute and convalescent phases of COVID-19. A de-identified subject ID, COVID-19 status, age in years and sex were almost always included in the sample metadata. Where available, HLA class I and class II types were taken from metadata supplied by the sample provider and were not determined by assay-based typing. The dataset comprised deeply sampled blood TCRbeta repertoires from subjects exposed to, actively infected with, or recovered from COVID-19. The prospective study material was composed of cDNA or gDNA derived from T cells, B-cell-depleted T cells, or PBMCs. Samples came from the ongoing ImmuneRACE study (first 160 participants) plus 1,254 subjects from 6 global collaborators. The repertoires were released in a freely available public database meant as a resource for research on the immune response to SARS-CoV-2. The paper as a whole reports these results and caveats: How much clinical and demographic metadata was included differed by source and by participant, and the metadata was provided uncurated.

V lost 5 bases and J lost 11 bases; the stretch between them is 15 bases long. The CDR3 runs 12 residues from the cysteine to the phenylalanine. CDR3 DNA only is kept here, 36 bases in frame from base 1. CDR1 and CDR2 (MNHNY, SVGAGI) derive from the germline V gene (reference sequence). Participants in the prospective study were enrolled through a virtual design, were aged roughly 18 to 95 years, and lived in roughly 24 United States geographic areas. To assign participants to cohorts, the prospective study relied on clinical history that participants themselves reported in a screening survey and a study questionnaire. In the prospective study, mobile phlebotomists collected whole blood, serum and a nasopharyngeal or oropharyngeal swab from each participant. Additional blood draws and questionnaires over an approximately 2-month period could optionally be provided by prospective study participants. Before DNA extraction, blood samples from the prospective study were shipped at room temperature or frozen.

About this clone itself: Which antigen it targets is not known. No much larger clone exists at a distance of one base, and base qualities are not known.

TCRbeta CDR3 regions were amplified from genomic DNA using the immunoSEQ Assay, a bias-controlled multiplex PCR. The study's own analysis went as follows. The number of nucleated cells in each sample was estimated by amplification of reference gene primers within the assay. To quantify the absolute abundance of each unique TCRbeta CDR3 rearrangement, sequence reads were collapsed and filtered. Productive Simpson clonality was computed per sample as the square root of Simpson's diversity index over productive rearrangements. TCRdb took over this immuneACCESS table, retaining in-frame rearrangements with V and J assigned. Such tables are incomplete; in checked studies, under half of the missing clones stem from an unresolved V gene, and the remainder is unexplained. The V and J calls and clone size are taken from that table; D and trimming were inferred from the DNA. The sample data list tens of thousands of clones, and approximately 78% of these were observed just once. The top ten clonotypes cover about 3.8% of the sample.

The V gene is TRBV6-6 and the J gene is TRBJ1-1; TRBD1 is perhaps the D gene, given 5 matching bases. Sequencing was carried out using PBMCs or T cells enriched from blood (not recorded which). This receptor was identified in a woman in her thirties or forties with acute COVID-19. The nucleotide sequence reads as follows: TGTGCCAGCAGTCCCGACAGTTACGGCGCTTTCTTT. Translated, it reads CASSPDSYGAFF.